This T cell receptor beta chain was obtained from a study of graft-versus-host responses after intestinal transplantation. On this clone itself: The antigen is unknown.

Assay: immunoSEQ multiplex PCR; the TCRdb copy retains only in-frame clones and omits some. The sample includes 130,000 or so clones, around nine tenths of them seen just once. The sequence was collected from a human donor who received an intestinal transplant. Sequencing was performed on unstimulated CD4+ T cells sorted from spleen or lymph node cells, taken before intestinal transplant.

CDR3: CASSFTLGGRTDTQYF. In DNA, the CDR3 is TGTGCCAGCAGCTTCACCTTAGGGGGACGCACAGATACGCAGTATTTT. The J gene is TRBJ2-3, the V gene TRBV11-2, with a possible D match to TRBD1 (6 bases). V dropped 3 bases and J dropped 1 base, with 14 bases sitting between them. The CDR3 runs 16 residues. Germline V gene sequence: CDR1 SGHAT, CDR2 FQNNGV. The variable domain in full, completed from reference TRBV11-2 and TRBJ2-3, reads EAGVAQSPRYKIIEKRQSVAFWCNPISGHATLYWYQQILGQGPKLLIQFQNNGVVDDSQLPKDRFSAERLKGVDSTLKIQPAKLEDSAVYLCASSFTLGGRTDTQYFGPGTRLTVL.